A single TCR beta chain is shown here with its context. This clone was observed a handful of times. Which antigen it targets is not known. No qualities accompany the bases; no much larger clone lies one base away. The time point label here, explained by the study, means: roughly 24 weeks on oral tofacitinib. Taken with the paper, the label for treatment or condition translates to: oral pan-JAK inhibitor, 5-10 mg twice daily. Lesional scalp punch biopsies and peripheral blood were obtained from alopecia areata patients. PBMCs were isolated by density centrifugation and stained for CD3, CD4 and CD8, and CD4+ and CD8+ T cells were sorted on a FACSAria. Preparation of the library involved the immunoSEQ multiplex PCR assay. RNA was extracted from all samples and reverse transcribed into cDNA as template for TCR sequencing. First-strand cDNA was synthesized with SuperScript III using a 2:1 mix of oligo-dT and random hexamers. Amplification bias was assessed with a synthetic immune receptor repertoire, and residual bias was removed computationally. Turning to the authors' computational methods: Raw reads were preprocessed to remove errors, and CDR3 was defined by IMGT conventions from the conserved cysteine to phenylalanine. Clonality was computed by normalizing Shannon entropy by log2 of the number of productive unique TCRs and subtracting the result from 1. Scalp TCRbeta sequences were cross-referenced with sorted blood CD4 and CD8 repertoires so that the CD4 or CD8 identity of scalp clones could be inferred. In TCRdb, the immuneACCESS table is reduced to in-frame sequences with V and J assigned. These tables do not hold every clone; where another copy was compared, an unresolved V gene accounts for under half, and the others remain unexplained. V and J calls and clone size are given by that table; D and trimming were obtained from the DNA. The sample yields 90,000 to 130,000 clones; about 60% were counted once. Less than 15% of the sample rests with the top ten.

As encoded in the germline V gene, CDR1 is SGHAT while CDR2 is FQNNGV. The V end loses 1 base and the J end loses 0 bases, and a stretch of 4 bases separates them. Measured from the cysteine to the phenylalanine, the CDR3 is 15 residues long. The entry retains the CDR3 DNA only, 45 bases that are in frame from base 1. This sample was included in a study of CD8+ T cells in alopecia areata (dated by TCRdb to 2016 to 2019). For the wider study: Treated patients were enrolled in an open-label pilot trial of oral tofacitinib at 5 to 10 mg twice daily for moderate-to-severe alopecia areata. Scalp tissue and sorted CD4+ and CD8+ peripheral blood T cells from patchy and totalis/universalis alopecia areata patients and from healthy controls were covered by human TCRbeta sequencing. Scalp clonality was compared across normal scalp (n=4), patchy alopecia areata scalp (n=8), and alopecia totalis/universalis scalp (n=8). RNA came from the PAXgene miRNA kit for fixed scalp, the miRNeasy kit for PBMCs, and the RNeasy kit for mouse skin. The study used high-throughput TCRbeta sequencing to examine T cell clonal expansion in alopecia areata, in both the C3H/HeJ mouse model and human patients. In treated patients, disease severity was measured using the SALT score, which gives the percentage of scalp surface area affected. Tofacitinib was administered for 6 to 18 months, and 6 months of follow-up off drug were then conducted to assess delayed response and recurrence. Tofacitinib-treated patients had biopsies at baseline and at 4 and 24 weeks of treatment, with a later scalp biopsy in several patients. TCRbeta CDR3 regions were amplified by immunoSEQ multiplex PCR with 35 Vbeta forward and 13 Jbeta reverse primers.

Summary of the overall study and its limitations: Many expanded lesional clones persisted in scalp and blood during tofacitinib treatment, which may partly explain relapse after stopping treatment. Scalp clonality and the number of expanded CD8+ clones among the top 100 scalp clones were significantly decreased by tofacitinib. Unlike mouse skin, which is dominated by gammadelta T cells, normal human skin has resident alphabeta T cells that are also sequenced, and this complicates analysis of the scalp TCR repertoire. Lesional scalp, especially in alopecia totalis/universalis, showed higher clonality and more expanded CD8+ clones than normal scalp, suggesting antigenic drive. Compared with mice, TCR sequences shared between patients were less clear, possibly partly because of HLA diversity across the patient population. Because the treated cohort was small and had only one nonresponder, larger studies are needed to examine links between baseline CD8+ expansion and response.

The clonotype originates from a human donor with alopecia areata. The chain couples TRBV11-2 to TRBJ1-6; there is no confident call for the D gene. The sample in question was CD8+ T cells sorted from blood, obtained at week 24, from a patient treated with tofacitinib. The nucleotides are TGTGCCAGCAGCTTAGTAAGCTCCTATAATTCACCCCTCCACTTT. It translates to CASSLVSSYNSPLHF.